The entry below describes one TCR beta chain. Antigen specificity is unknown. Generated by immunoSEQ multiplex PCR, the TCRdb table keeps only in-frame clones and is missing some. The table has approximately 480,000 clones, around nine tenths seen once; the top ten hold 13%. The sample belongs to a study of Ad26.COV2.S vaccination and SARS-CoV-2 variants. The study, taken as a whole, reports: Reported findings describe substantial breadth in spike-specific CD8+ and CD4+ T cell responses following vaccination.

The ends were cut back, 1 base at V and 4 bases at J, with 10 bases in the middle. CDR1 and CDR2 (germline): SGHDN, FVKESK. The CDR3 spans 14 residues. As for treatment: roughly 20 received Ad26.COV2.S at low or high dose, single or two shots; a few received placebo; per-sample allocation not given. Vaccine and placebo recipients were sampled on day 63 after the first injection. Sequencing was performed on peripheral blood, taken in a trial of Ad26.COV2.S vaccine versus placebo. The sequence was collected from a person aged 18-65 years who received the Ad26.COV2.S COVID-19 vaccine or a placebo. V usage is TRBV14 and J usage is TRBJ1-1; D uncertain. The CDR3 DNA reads TGTGCCAGCAGCCAAGTCCATAGCTTCACTGAAGCTTTCTTT. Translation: CASSQVHSFTEAFF.